Each of the 14 T cell receptor beta chains below was sequenced from the same sample in a study of OX40 agonist ivuxolimab in advanced cancers. Sequenced by immunoSEQ multiplex PCR; TCRdb stores in-frame clones only, minus some. Of tens of thousands of clones in the sample, over 80% were seen once. Sequenced here: CD4+ or CD8+ T cells sorted from blood, sampled in a trial of the OX40 agonist ivuxolimab. All receptors come from an adult with an advanced solid tumor such as melanoma, head and neck, liver or kidney cancer.

As for this clone: This specimen includes other DNA sequences encoding the same CDR3. V usage is TRBV7-2 and J usage is TRBJ1-6, with D possibly being TRBD1 (5 bases). The CDR3 consists of 13 residues. V was cut by 1 base and J by 9 bases, with 7 bases left in between. Germline V CDR1 and CDR2: SGHTA, FQGNSA. The CDR3 is CASSLERGSPLHF. Here the CDR3 DNA reads TGTGCCAGCAGCTTAGAGAGGGGTTCACCCCTCCACTTT.

The chain recombines TRBV10-3 with TRBJ1-4; TRBD1 is a possible D gene (5 bases). V gave up 3 bases and J gave up 2 bases, with 10 bases separating them. Germline-derived CDR1 and CDR2 are ENHRY and SYGVKD. The CDR3 is 15 residues long. The CDR3 sequence is CAISEGTDTNEKLFF. The CDR3 DNA sequence: TGTGCCATCAGTGAAGGGACGGATACTAATGAAAAACTGTTTTTT.

The chain uses TRBV29-1 and TRBJ1-1, with a weak D call TRBD1 (6 bases). Germline-derived CDR1 and CDR2 are SQVTM and ANQGSEA. The CDR3 totals 15 residues. Trimming stripped 7 bases from V and 1 base from J, with 19 bases between. CDR3 residues: CSAHRRGRGNTEAFF. The CDR3, as DNA: TGCAGCGCCCACCGACGGGGGCGCGGGAACACTGAAGCTTTCTTT.

This chain joins TRBV2 and TRBJ2-1; 8 bases fit TRBD2. With 5 bases clipped from V and 7 bases from J, the junction kept 13 bases outside the gene matches. Germline CDR1 reads SNHLY; CDR2 reads FYNNEI. This CDR3 has 16 amino acids. The CDR3 loop reads CASSRLTSGGGNEQFF. CDR3 in DNA: TGTGCCAGCAGTCGCCTCACTAGCGGAGGAGGGAATGAGCAGTTCTTC.

The chain links TRBV5-1 to TRBJ2-5; D is possibly TRBD2 (6 bases). This CDR3 spans 15 amino acids. The ends were cut back, 2 bases at V and 2 bases at J, with 13 bases in the middle. CDR1 and CDR2 from the germline V gene are SGHRS and YFSETQ. The CDR3 is CASSLSSSAQETQYF. In nucleotides, the CDR3 is TGCGCCAGCAGCTTATCGTCTAGCGCTCAAGAGACCCAGTACTTC.

The chain links TRBV27 to TRBJ1-1, with a tentative D call TRBD1 (6 bases). Trimming left V 3 bases short and J 0 bases short, with 8 bases between. This CDR3 spans 14 amino acids. Germline CDR1 reads MNHEY; CDR2 reads SMNVEV (reference sequence). The CDR3 region is CASSLDSVNTEAFF. The DNA of the CDR3 is TGTGCCAGCAGTTTGGACAGCGTGAACACTGAAGCTTTCTTT.

V gene TRBV4-1 combines with J gene TRBJ2-2; D not certain. The CDR3 contains 15 residues. CDR1 and CDR2 from the germline V gene are MGHRA and YSYEKL. V lost 6 bases to trimming and J lost 2 bases, with 13 bases between them. The CDR3 region has the DNA TGCGCCAGCAGTCGCCCGGGCTCTAACACCGGGGAGCTGTTTTTT. Amino acids: CASSRPGSNTGELFF.

V usage is TRBV10-3 and J usage is TRBJ2-6; the match to TRBD1 covers 7 bases. Germline V gene sequence: CDR1 ENHRY, CDR2 SYGVKD. This CDR3 contains 16 residues. Trimming took 10 bases from V and 1 from J; bases not matched to a gene: 10. The CDR3 loop is CATGRQGGSGANVLTF. CDR3 bases: TGTGCCACCGGAAGACAGGGCGGGTCTGGGGCCAACGTCCTGACTTTC.

This clone was observed a single time. The J gene is TRBJ2-5, the V gene TRBV5-1, with TRBD2 as a possible D gene (5 bases). V lost 3 bases to trimming and J lost 2 bases, with 8 bases between them. This CDR3 comprises 13 residues. In germline, CDR1 is SGHRS, CDR2 YFSETQ. The CDR3 DNA sequence: TGCGCCAGCAGCTGGGAGCCACAAGAGACCCAGTACTTC. Amino acid sequence: CASSWEPQETQYF.

V and J are TRBV10-3 and TRBJ1-1; D gene ambiguous. Germline lookup yields CDR1 ENHRY and CDR2 SYGVKD. The CDR3 covers 13 residues. V lost 4 bases to trimming and J lost 1 base, with 7 bases between them. The CDR3 region is CAISAAGNTEAFF. In nucleotides, the CDR3 is TGTGCCATCAGTGCGGCAGGGAACACTGAAGCTTTCTTT.

In this sample, this clone turned up once. This sequence joins TRBV10-3 and TRBJ1-1; TRBD1 matches 8 bases. In germline, CDR1 is ENHRY, CDR2 SYGVKD. The CDR3 extends over 16 amino acids. V shed 1 base, J shed 4 bases, and the junction held 8 bases outside the gene matches. CDR3 bases: TGTGCCATCAGTGAGTTTCCTTCAGGACAGGGCACTGAAGCTTTCTTT. This gives the protein CAISEFPSGQGTEAFF.

The chain recombines TRBV30 with TRBJ2-4; tentative D call: TRBD1 (6 bases). From germline, CDR1 is GTSNPN and CDR2 SVGIG (reference sequence). The germline V and J ends were trimmed by 3 bases and 0 bases, with 15 bases remaining between them. This CDR3 is built from 16 residues. The CDR3 DNA reads as TGTGCCTGGAGCCAGGGGCCCCTTCTAGCCAAAAACATTCAGTACTTC. Protein product: CAWSQGPLLAKNIQYF.

This sequence joins TRBV5-8 and TRBJ2-3; D remains ambiguous. The CDR3 is 17 residues long. V was pared by 0 bases and J by 0 bases, with 14 bases between. Looked up from germline, CDR1 is SGHTS and CDR2 is YDEGEE. CDR3 amino acids: CASSLAAFQASTDTQYF. The CDR3 coding sequence is TGTGCCAGCAGCTTGGCCGCTTTCCAGGCGAGCACAGATACGCAGTATTTT.

The V call is TRBV7-8, the J call TRBJ1-5; D unresolved. The V gene lost 2 bases and the J gene lost 3 bases, with 5 bases spanning the gap. The CDR3 is 13 amino acids. Germline values: CDR1 SGHVS, CDR2 FQNEAQ. CDR3 coding DNA: TGTGCCAGCAGCTTAAGGGTCAATCAGCCCCAGCATTTT. Amino acids: CASSLRVNQPQHF.